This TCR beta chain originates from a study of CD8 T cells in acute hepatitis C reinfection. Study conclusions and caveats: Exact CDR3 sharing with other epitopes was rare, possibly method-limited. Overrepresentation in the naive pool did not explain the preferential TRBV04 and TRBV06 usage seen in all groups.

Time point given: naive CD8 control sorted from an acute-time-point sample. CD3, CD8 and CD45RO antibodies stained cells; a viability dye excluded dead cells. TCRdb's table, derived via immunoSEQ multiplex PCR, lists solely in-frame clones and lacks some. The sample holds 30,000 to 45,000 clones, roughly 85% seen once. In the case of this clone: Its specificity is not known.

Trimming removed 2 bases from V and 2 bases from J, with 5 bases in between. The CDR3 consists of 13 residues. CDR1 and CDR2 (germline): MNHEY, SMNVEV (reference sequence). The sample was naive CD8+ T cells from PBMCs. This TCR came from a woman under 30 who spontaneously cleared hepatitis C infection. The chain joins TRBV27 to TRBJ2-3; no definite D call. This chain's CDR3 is CASSLTTTDTQYF. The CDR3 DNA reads TGTGCCAGCAGTTTAACCACCACAGATACGCAGTATTTT.